This T cell receptor beta chain was retrieved from a study of molecular identifiers for immune sequencing clone quantification (dated by TCRdb to 2016 to 2018). Broadly, across the study: For a replicate experiment, RNA from approximately 20,000 or 98,000 naive CD8 T cells was divided into five aliquots, and four of the five aliquots were sequenced. The study was a methods study using CD8 T cells to benchmark molecular-identifier clustering-based TCR repertoire sequencing (MIDCIRS) and TCR RNA copy counting.

This clonotype was seen a few times. This receptor's antigen is unknown. Base qualities are not at hand, and no much larger clone is one base apart. CDR1 and CDR2 are read off the germline V gene (reference sequence) as PRHDT and FYEKMQ. Cut back by 2 bases and 10 bases, the V and J ends lie 6 bases apart. Measured from the cysteine to the phenylalanine, the CDR3 is 11 residues long. The entry retains the CDR3 DNA only, 33 bases that are in frame from base 1. Libraries of naive CD8 T cells were built from anywhere between roughly 17,000 and 1,100,000 sorted cells, with 10%, 30% or 50% of the purified RNA used. On a BD FACSAria II, naive CD8 T cells were FACS-sorted as CD8+CD4-CCR7+CD45RA+ and collected into RLT Plus buffer. Detection sensitivity was tested by spiking Jurkat RNA equal to over 8 TCR copies' worth into samples containing 20,000-1,000,000 naive CD8 T cells. Enrichment of CD8 T cells was performed with RosetteSep CD8+ T Cell Enrichment Cocktail and Ficoll-Paque, after which ACK red cell lysis was carried out.

Libraries were made using PCR. Reads for this sample came from a NextSeq 500. Bulk TCR libraries were made following a previously described method, with the TCR primers given in Table S5. Purification of total RNA was performed with the Qiagen AllPrep DNA/RNA kit. Before any analysis, reads coming from multiple sequencing runs of the same library were combined into one pool. The original methods were these. Reads were retained only if the reads had an exact TCR constant sequence, and the retained reads were trimmed to 150 nt and grouped according to their 12-nt molecular barcodes. Reads in each barcode group were sub-clustered using a 15% Levenshtein threshold, and a quality-weighted consensus sequence was built for each RNA molecule. Non-functional sequences were discarded, and so were lower-count sequences lying one edit away from another sequence. Based on fitting two negative binomial distributions, any barcode sub-cluster with under 20% of the maximum read count was discarded. Clones were called with MiXCR by TCRdb after fastp trimmed the public reads at Q25, and only in-frame beta chains were retained. Rows are combined by CDR3 protein, so each entry shows the most common genes and DNA. TCRdb, rather than the study authors, made the V and J calls. The sample yields about 630,000 distinct CDR3 sequences; approximately 24% were counted once. Jointly, the top ten make up around 0.78% of the sample.

Paper-wide results and their limitations: A single cell's worth of spiked-in Jurkat TCR RNA was reported detectable even among about a million naive CD8 T cells. In CMV-specific effector cells, clones with more than 20 RNA copies contained over 97% of molecules, whereas in naive cells such clones contained under 1% of molecules. Highly expanded clone sizes could be underestimated if identical TCR molecules share a barcode. Without barcode sub-clustering, chimeric consensus sequences inflated TCR diversity; chimeras reached as high as 47%. Naive libraries contained spiked-in Jurkat TCR RNA (10 copies' worth), which is not part of the donor repertoire. About 3 recovered TCR RNA copies per cell were obtained by modeling, versus about ten by digital PCR, implying a capture efficiency of about 30%.

The TCR comes from a human donor in good health. Some libraries in this study had Jurkat cell RNA spiked in. This chain joins TRBV13 to TRBJ2-1; the D gene cannot be named for sure. What was sequenced was naive CD8+ T cells from blood, with Jurkat cell RNA spiked in. Per the publication, the cell subset or site label means: FACS-sorted CD8+CD4-CCR7+CD45RA+ naive T cells. The DNA sequence is TGTGCCAGCAGCTTAATGGGGGAGCAGTTCTTC. Its translation is CASSLMGEQFF.